This T cell receptor beta chain appears in the sequencing data of a study of cytotoxic CD8 clonotypes in ibrutinib-treated CLL (dated by TCRdb to about 2021). Describing the broader study: The cohort included more than 14 treatment-naive and approximately twelve relapsed/refractory patients; about 18 were IGHV unmutated. Partial responses were observed in 24 patients and complete responses in 2; after a median follow-up of 68 months, remission was maintained in roughly 15 patients and progression was observed in approximately 12. Response samples were taken after a median of approximately 12 months on treatment, ranging from roughly 6 to 36 months. On average, each sample had 255,043 productive templates and under 95,000 productive rearrangements. Of the 90 or so participants in the trial, roughly 26 had longitudinal samples available. Cryopreserved peripheral blood mononuclear cells were obtained before treatment, at response, and at either sustained remission or disease progression. Every sample from remission and from progressive disease was obtained while the patients were still on ibrutinib. Beyond this particular receptor, the publication reports: Sustained-remission and progressing patients did not have matched sampling times, and lymph node repertoires were not examined. At baseline, clonality was higher than in age-matched healthy donors and showed a strong correlation with circulating CD8+ T-cell counts. An increase in clonality was observed at ibrutinib response, with clonality remaining stable during sustained remission and falling back toward baseline at progression. Public clonotypes were rare and either contracted or stayed stable during treatment, and the rise in clonality at ibrutinib response reflected the expansion of private clonotypes.

For TCR beta library preparation, approximately 2 micrograms of genomic DNA were extracted from the cryopreserved PBMCs. High-throughput TCR beta sequencing was performed on longitudinal blood samples from CLL patients receiving ibrutinib monotherapy. The patients took part in an open-label, single-center phase 2 trial of ibrutinib monotherapy. A word on this clone: Its antigen is unknown. Base-call qualities are not available, and no considerably larger clone is one nucleotide away.

The germline V gene (reference sequence) sets CDR1 to WNHNN and CDR2 to SYGVQD. At the junction V is shortened by 3 bases and J by 7 bases; bases outside the gene matches: 7. From its cysteine to its phenylalanine, the CDR3 spans 15 amino acids. The retained sequence is limited to the CDR3, 45 bases, with the frame set at the first base. Each clonotype received, on average, about 10x coverage in deep resolution sequencing performed on a MiSeq, where the target depth lay between 1 in 1 million and 1 in 200,000 T cells. TCR beta libraries were generated with the immunoSEQ hsTCRB Kit. Per the source publication's procedure: The data were analyzed with ImmunoSEQ Analyzer and ImmunoSEQ Data Assistant, and V, D and J gene assignments followed IMGT definitions. Clonality was computed as one minus normalized Shannon entropy of productive rearrangement frequencies, ranging from 0 to 1. Only overrepresented clonotypes making up at least 0.05% of the repertoire of each patient were included in the public clonotype analysis. Approximately 12 repertoires from age-matched healthy donors, obtained from immuneACCESS, served as clonality controls. The source is immuneACCESS, and TCRdb retained only in-frame sequences with V and J called. Part of the clones is not carried over; for the studies checked, unresolved V genes explain less than half of this, and the remainder is unexplained. Clone size and V and J calls were adopted from that table, with D and trimming inferred from the DNA. This sample holds about 140,000 clones; 80% were observed only once. 7.5% to 9% of the sample goes to the ten largest clones.

The TCR sequence derives from a human donor with chronic lymphocytic leukemia. The sample consisted of PBMCs, taken after 36 months of ibrutinib treatment. The rearranged segments are TRBV10-1 and TRBJ2-1; TRBD2 matches 9 bases in the middle. The sequenced DNA: TGCGCCAGCAGTGATCCGGCGGGGGGGCTGAATGAGCAGTTCTTC. Its protein is CASSDPAGGLNEQFF.